This T cell receptor (beta chain) was recovered during a study of cytomegalovirus exposure and HLA in healthy donors. Findings and limits, study-wide: One cluster of highly shared sequence variants probably arose as a sequencing artifact. Rates of TCR association differed by HLA locus in a later analysis, with DRB1 highest and HLA-C lowest. As a later analysis showed, several of the most significant clusters appeared to be linked to common viral pathogens. Presence/absence analysis assumed near-uniform sequencing depth across donors.

On this clone: The target antigen is unknown.

This CDR3 contains 15 residues. CDR1 and CDR2 (germline): SGHDN, FVKESK. The V and J ends lost 0 bases and 7 bases respectively, with 15 bases between them. PCR primers comprised 60 Vbeta and 13 Jbeta primers. Here immunoSEQ multiplex PCR was the method, and the copy in TCRdb shows in-frame clones only, minus some. The sample contains around 150,000 clones, roughly 80% of which appear only once. Sequencing was carried out using PBMCs. The chain joins TRBV14 to TRBJ1-1; D possibly corresponds to TRBD1 (6 bases). This TCR came from a woman aged 45-65 years in good health and CMV-seronegative. Here the CDR3 DNA reads TGTGCCAGCAGCCAAGAACTTCCAGGGGTTGGTGAAGCTTTCTTT. It yields the protein CASSQELPGVGEAFF.